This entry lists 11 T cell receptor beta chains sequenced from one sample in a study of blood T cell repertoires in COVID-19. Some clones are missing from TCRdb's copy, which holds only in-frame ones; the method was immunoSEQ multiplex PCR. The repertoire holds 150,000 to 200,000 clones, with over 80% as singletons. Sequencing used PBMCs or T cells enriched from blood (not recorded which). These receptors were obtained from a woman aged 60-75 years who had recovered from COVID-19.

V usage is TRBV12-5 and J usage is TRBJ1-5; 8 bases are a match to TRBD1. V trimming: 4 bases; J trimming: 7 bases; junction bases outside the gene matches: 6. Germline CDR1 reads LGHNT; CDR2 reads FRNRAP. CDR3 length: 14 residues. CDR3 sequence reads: CASGSTSGGQPQHF. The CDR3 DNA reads TGTGCTAGTGGTTCTACGTCAGGGGGCCAGCCCCAGCATTTT.

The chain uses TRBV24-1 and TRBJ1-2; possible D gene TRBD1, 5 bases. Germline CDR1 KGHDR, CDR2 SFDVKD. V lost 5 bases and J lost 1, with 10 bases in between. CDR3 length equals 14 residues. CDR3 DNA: TGTGCCACCAGTGGTGTAGGGGATAACTATGGCTACACCTTC. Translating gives CATSGVGDNYGYTF.

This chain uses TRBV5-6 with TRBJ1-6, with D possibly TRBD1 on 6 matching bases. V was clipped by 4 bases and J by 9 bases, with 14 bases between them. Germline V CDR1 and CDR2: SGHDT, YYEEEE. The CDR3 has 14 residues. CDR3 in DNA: TGTGCCAGCAGCGAGACAGGTGGAGGTTCACCCCTCCACTTT. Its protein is CASSETGGGSPLHF.

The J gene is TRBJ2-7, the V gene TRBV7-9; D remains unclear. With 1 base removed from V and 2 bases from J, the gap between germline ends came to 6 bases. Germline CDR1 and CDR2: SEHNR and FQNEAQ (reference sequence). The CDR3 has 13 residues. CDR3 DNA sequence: TGTGCCAGCAGCTTAGACTCTACCTACGAGCAGTACTTC. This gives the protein CASSLDSTYEQYF.

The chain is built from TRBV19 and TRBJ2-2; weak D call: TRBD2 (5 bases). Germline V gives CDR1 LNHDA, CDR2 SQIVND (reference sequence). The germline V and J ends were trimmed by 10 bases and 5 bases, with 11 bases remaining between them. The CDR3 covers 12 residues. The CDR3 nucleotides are TGTGCCACGGGGTCGGGTACCGGGGAGCTGTTTTTT. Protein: CATGSGTGELFF.

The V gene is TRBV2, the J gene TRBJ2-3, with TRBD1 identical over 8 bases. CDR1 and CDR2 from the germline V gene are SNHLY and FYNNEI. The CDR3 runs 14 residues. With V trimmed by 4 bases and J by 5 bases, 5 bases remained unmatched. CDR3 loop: CASSVAGGRDTQYF. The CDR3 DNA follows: TGTGCCAGCAGTGTTGCAGGGGGCCGAGATACGCAGTATTTT.

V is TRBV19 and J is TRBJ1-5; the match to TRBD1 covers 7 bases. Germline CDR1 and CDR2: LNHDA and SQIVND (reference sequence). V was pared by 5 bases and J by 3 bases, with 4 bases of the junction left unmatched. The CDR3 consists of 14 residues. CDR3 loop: CASSLGGSNQPQHF. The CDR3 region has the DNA TGTGCCAGTAGTCTAGGGGGCTCCAATCAGCCCCAGCATTTT.

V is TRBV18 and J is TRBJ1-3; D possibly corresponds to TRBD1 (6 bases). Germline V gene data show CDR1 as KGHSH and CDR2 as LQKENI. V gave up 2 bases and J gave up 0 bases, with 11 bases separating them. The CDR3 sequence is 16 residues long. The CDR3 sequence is CASSPVWGHSGNTIYF. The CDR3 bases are TGTGCCAGCTCACCAGTGTGGGGGCACTCTGGAAACACCATATATTTT. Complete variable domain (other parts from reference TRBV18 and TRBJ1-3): NAGVMQNPRHLVRRRGQEARLRCSPMKGHSHVYWYRQLPEEGLKFMVYLQKENIIDESGMPKERFSAEFPKEGPSILRIQQVVRGDSAAYFCASSPVWGHSGNTIYFGEGSWLTVV.

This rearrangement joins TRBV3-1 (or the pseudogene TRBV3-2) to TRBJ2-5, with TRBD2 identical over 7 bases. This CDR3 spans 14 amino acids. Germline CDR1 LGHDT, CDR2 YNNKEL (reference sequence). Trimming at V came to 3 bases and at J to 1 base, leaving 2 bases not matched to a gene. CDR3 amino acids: CASSHGGTQETQYF. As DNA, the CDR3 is TGTGCCAGCAGCCACGGGGGGACCCAAGAGACCCAGTACTTC.

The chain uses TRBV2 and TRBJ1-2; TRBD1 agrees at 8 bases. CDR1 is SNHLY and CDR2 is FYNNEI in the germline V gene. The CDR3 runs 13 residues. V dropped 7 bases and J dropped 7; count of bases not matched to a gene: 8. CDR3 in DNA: TGTGCCAGCACCAAAGGACAGGGTCTTGGCTACACCTTC. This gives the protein CASTKGQGLGYTF.

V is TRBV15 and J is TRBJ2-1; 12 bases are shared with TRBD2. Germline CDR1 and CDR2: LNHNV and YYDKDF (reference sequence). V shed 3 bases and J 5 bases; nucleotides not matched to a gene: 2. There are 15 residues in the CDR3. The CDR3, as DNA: TGTGCCACCAGCAGGCGACTAGCGGGAGACAATGAGCAGTTCTTC. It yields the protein CATSRRLAGDNEQFF.